The 22 T cell receptor beta chains presented below share a single source sample, sequenced in a study of T cell responses to AZD1222 COVID-19 vaccine. Here immunoSEQ multiplex PCR was the method, and the copy in TCRdb shows in-frame clones only, minus some. The sample holds roughly 120,000 clones, about 86% seen once. The starting material was peripheral blood, obtained 28 days after the second AZD1222 dose. The receptors originated from an adult who received the AZD1222 COVID-19 vaccine.

In its sample, this clone was seen once. The chain couples TRBV28 to TRBJ2-1; D gene unclear. In germline, CDR1 is MDHEN, CDR2 SYDVKM. Trimming left V 5 bases short and J 8 bases short, with 7 bases between. The CDR3 extends over 11 amino acids. The CDR3 loop reads CASSDPDEQFF. The CDR3, as DNA: TGTGCCAGCAGTGACCCGGATGAGCAGTTCTTC.

This chain joins TRBV9 and TRBJ1-5, with D unresolved. Germline CDR1 SGDLS, CDR2 YYNGEE. CDR3 length equals 14 residues. The DNA for the CDR3 is TGTGCAGAGCAGATCCCTCCTGGCCATCAGCCCCAGCATTTT. This translates into CAEQIPPGHQPQHF.

This clone appeared once. V is TRBV7-3 and J is TRBJ1-1, with D maybe TRBD1 (5 bases). Deletions cut 2 bases from V and 3 bases from J, with 7 bases between. Germline V gives CDR1 SGHTA, CDR2 FQGTGA. This CDR3 has 13 residues. The CDR3 coding sequence is TGTGCCAGCAGCTTATGGGGGGACACTGAAGCTTTCTTT. Translation: CASSLWGDTEAFF.

The chain carries TRBV7-2 and TRBJ2-3; D gene uncertain. Germline V gene data show CDR1 as SGHTA and CDR2 as FQGNSA. The CDR3 loop spans 14 amino acids. Trimming left V 5 bases short and J 1 base short, with 10 bases between. CDR3 region: CASSADTRTDTQYF. CDR3 DNA sequence: TGTGCCAGCAGCGCCGACACTCGCACAGATACGCAGTATTTT.

The chain couples TRBV5-1 to TRBJ1-6, with a possible D match to TRBD1 (5 bases). Germline lookup yields CDR1 SGHRS and CDR2 YFSETQ. Trimming cost V 3 bases and J 10 bases, with 17 bases left between them. The CDR3 spans 15 residues. The CDR3 nucleotides are TGCGCCAGCAGCTCCCAAGAGGGGACGGGATCACCCCTCCACTTT. It encodes CASSSQEGTGSPLHF.

V gene TRBV30 combines with J gene TRBJ1-5, with D possibly being TRBD1 (5 bases). V lost 3 bases, J lost 7 bases, and 13 bases lay in between. There are 13 residues in the CDR3. Germline CDR1 GTSNPN, CDR2 SVGIG (reference sequence). The CDR3 DNA reads as TGTGCCTGGAGCTATTCGGGGGACCAGCCCCAGCATTTT. Translating gives CAWSYSGDQPQHF. Full variable domain (remainder filled in from reference TRBV30 and TRBJ1-5): SQTIHQWPATLVQPVGSPLSLECTVEGTSNPNLYWYRQAAGRGLQLLFYSVGIGQISSEVPQNLSASRPQDRQFILSSKKLLLSDSGFYLCAWSYSGDQPQHFGDGTRLSIL.

The gene calls are TRBV6-2 or TRBV6-3 and TRBJ1-6; D not certain. Germline CDR1 MNHEY, CDR2 SVGEGT. CDR3 length: 17 residues. V was shortened by 3 bases and J by 0 bases, with 12 bases between the two germline ends. The CDR3 nucleotides read TGTGCCAGCAGTTATTCGCCCCAGAGCTCCTATAATTCACCCCTCCACTTT. Translating it yields CASSYSPQSSYNSPLHF.

The chain recombines TRBV7-2 with TRBJ2-3; D is uncertain. Germline V gene data show CDR1 as SGHTA and CDR2 as FQGNSA. This CDR3 is 13 amino acids long. Trimming shortened V by 8 bases and J by 6 bases, and 15 bases separated the two germline ends. The CDR3 coding sequence is TGTGCCAGCGGGTCCACAAATTGGGATACGCAGTATTTT. It encodes CASGSTNWDTQYF.

The chain recombines TRBV19 with TRBJ2-5; TRBD1 matches at 7 bases. Germline loops: CDR1 LNHDA, CDR2 SQIVND (reference sequence). V was pared by 8 bases and J by 4 bases, with 7 bases of the junction left unmatched. The CDR3 is made up of 13 amino acids. The CDR3 sequence: CASSTGIVETQYF. In nucleotides, the CDR3 is TGTGCCAGTTCGACAGGGATTGTAGAGACCCAGTACTTC. The full variable domain, its missing parts supplied by reference TRBV19 and TRBJ2-5, is DGGITQSPKYLFRKEGQNVTLSCEQNLNHDAMYWYRQDPGQGLRLIYYSQIVNDFQKGDIAEGYSVSREKKESFPLTVTSAQKNPTAFYLCASSTGIVETQYFGPGTRLLVL.

The rearrangement uses TRBV7-9 and TRBJ1-3; D possibly corresponds to TRBD1 (6 bases). Germline V CDR1 and CDR2: SEHNR, FQNEAQ (reference sequence). V was pared by 11 bases and J by 0 bases, with 14 bases between. CDR3 length equals 14 residues. DNA of the CDR3: TGTGCCGTAAGGGGGTCCTTCTCTGGAAACACCATATATTTT. Residues: CAVRGSFSGNTIYF.

The chain is built from TRBV6-2 or TRBV6-3 and TRBJ2-7, with 9 bases identical to TRBD1. Germline V gene sequence: CDR1 MNHEY, CDR2 SVGEGT. This CDR3 comprises 14 residues. V was pared by 5 bases and J by 6 bases, with 8 bases of the junction left unmatched. CDR3 sequence: CASSRRDRVGEQYF. The CDR3 coding sequence is TGTGCCAGCAGTCGCCGGGACAGGGTGGGCGAGCAGTACTTC.

The chain is built from TRBV28 and TRBJ1-6, with a tentative D call TRBD1 (6 bases). The V gene's germline CDR1 is MDHEN and CDR2 SYDVKM. V was pared by 6 bases and J by 14 bases, with 14 bases between. CDR3 length equals 12 residues. This CDR3 is CASSRQAISLHF. CDR3 bases: TGTGCCAGCAGCCGACAGGCTATCTCCCTCCACTTT.

This clone has a handful of counts. The chain couples TRBV10-3 to TRBJ1-1; no reliable D call. Between the trimmed V and J ends, which lost 0 bases and 0 bases, there was a span of 11 bases. CDR3 length equals 16 residues. Germline values: CDR1 ENHRY, CDR2 SYGVKD. The CDR3 sequence: CAISESTPRMNTEAFF. In DNA form, the CDR3 reads TGTGCCATCAGTGAGTCGACCCCCCGCATGAACACTGAAGCTTTCTTT.

The V and J genes are TRBV18 and TRBJ1-1; 7 bases line up with TRBD1. CDR1 and CDR2 from the germline V gene are KGHSH and LQKENI. The CDR3 has 15 residues. Trimming took 2 bases from V and 4 from J; bases not matched to a gene: 7. CDR3 in DNA: TGTGCCAGCTCACCAACTGAGGGGGCGGGCACTGAAGCTTTCTTT. Translating it yields CASSPTEGAGTEAFF.

The chain recombines TRBV3-1 (or the pseudogene TRBV3-2) with TRBJ2-5; 8 bases match TRBD2. Unmatched junction bases numbered 17, after V lost 4 bases and J lost 4 bases. The CDR3 consists of 18 residues. Germline V gene sequence: CDR1 LGHDT, CDR2 YNNKEL (reference sequence). CDR3: CASSRRGSAGGMGETQYF. The CDR3 DNA reads as TGTGCCAGCAGCCGCAGGGGTTCGGCGGGGGGTATGGGAGAGACCCAGTACTTC.

The genes are TRBV11-2 and TRBJ1-3, with 11 bases fitting TRBD1. Germline CDR1 reads SGHAT; CDR2 reads FQNNGV. The V segment lost 5 bases and the J segment 7 bases; nucleotides outside the gene matches: 4. The CDR3 runs to 14 residues. In nucleotides, the CDR3 is TGTGCCAGCAGCCAGGACAGGGGGCTTAACACCATATATTTT. Translated, it gives CASSQDRGLNTIYF.

The J gene is TRBJ1-6, the V gene TRBV9; D remains unclear. CDR1 is SGDLS and CDR2 is YYNGEE in the germline V gene. The CDR3 length is 17 residues. Trimming shortened V by 2 bases and J by 9 bases, and 21 bases separated the two germline ends. The CDR3 loop is CASSVGDPRTGRSPLHF. The CDR3 nucleotides are TGTGCCAGCAGCGTTGGAGACCCCCGTACGGGCCGTTCACCCCTCCACTTT.

V gene TRBV9 combines with J gene TRBJ1-6; no clear D. V was cut by 5 bases and J by 0 bases, with 6 bases left in between. This CDR3 is built from 14 residues. Looked up from germline, CDR1 is SGDLS and CDR2 is YYNGEE. The CDR3 spells CASRAGSYNSPLHF. CDR3 DNA sequence: TGTGCCAGCAGGGCAGGCTCCTATAATTCACCCCTCCACTTT.

The chain joins TRBV18 to TRBJ1-2; 12 bases agree with TRBD1. Germline lookup yields CDR1 KGHSH and CDR2 LQKENI. The junction had 3 bases not matched to a gene; V was cut back by 1 base and J by 6 bases. This CDR3 region has 15 residues. The CDR3 spells CASSPRDRGLDGYTF. CDR3 in DNA: TGTGCCAGCTCACCACGGGACAGGGGGCTAGATGGCTACACCTTC.

The chain recombines TRBV5-4 with TRBJ2-2; D is perhaps TRBD1 (6 bases). Germline assignment: CDR1 SGHNT and CDR2 YYREEE (reference sequence). With 4 bases removed from V and 2 bases from J, the gap between germline ends came to 9 bases. The CDR3 consists of 14 residues. In DNA form, the CDR3 reads TGTGCCAGCAGCGTGACAGGAAACACCGGGGAGCTGTTTTTT. Translation: CASSVTGNTGELFF.

The V call is TRBV27, the J call TRBJ1-2; D is perhaps TRBD1 (5 bases). V lost 4 bases and J 7 bases, leaving 16 bases between the germline ends. This CDR3 region has 14 residues. The germline gives CDR1 MNHEY, CDR2 SMNVEV (reference sequence). The CDR3 reads CASSSSGTRSGYTF. The CDR3 coding sequence is TGTGCCAGCAGTTCATCCGGGACTAGGAGTGGCTACACCTTC.

V is TRBV4-1 and J is TRBJ2-3; 9 positions match TRBD2. The CDR3 is 22 amino acids. Germline-derived CDR1 and CDR2 are MGHRA and YSYEKL. Germline trimming cut 0 bases from V and 5 bases from J; bases unmatched to any gene: 24. The CDR3 region is CASSQENHWGGRAALALDTQYF. In nucleotides, the CDR3 is TGCGCCAGCAGCCAAGAAAACCACTGGGGCGGGAGGGCCGCTTTGGCCCTAGATACGCAGTATTTT.